What follows are 26 T cell receptor beta chains derived from one specimen sequenced in a study of prognosis after radiotherapy for stage I lung cancer. By two-round multiplex PCR, the TCR beta CDR3 was amplified from genomic DNA. Specific primers for each TRBV and TRBJ gene were what first-round PCR used. TCRdb used MiXCR to reprocess the multiplex PCR reads, holding one entry per CDR3 protein. The repertoire includes 10,000 or so distinct CDR3 sequences, approximately 50% of them detected once, and roughly 7% sits in the top ten. Here the sequenced sample was PBMCs, taken before or after stereotactic body radiation therapy (not recorded which). The receptor source for this set is a donor of 50 years or more with non-small cell lung cancer.

By its share, this clonotype is medium-sized. The chain is built from TRBV6-1 and TRBJ1-5, with no clear D. Trimming took off 6 bases at V and 0 bases at J, with 6 bases between the two ends. From germline, CDR1 is MNHNS and CDR2 SASEGT. The CDR3 sequence is 13 residues long. The CDR3 sequence is CASRGDSNQPQHF. CDR3 bases: TGTGCCAGCAGGGGTGATAGCAATCAGCCCCAGCATTTT.

This clonotype occurred many times. This chain connects TRBV12-3 or TRBV12-4 to TRBJ2-3; maybe TRBD2 (10 bases). The CDR3 is made up of 18 amino acids. With 5 bases removed from V and 8 bases from J, the gap between germline ends came to 29 bases. The CDR3 coding sequence is TGTGCCAGCAGTCCACAGGGGGCTCTAGCGGGGGCAGGAGGTACGCAGTATTTT. Translating it yields CASSPQGALAGAGGTQYF.

The genes are TRBV5-4 and TRBJ2-1; D assignment may be TRBD1 or TRBD2 (5 bases each). The V and J ends lost 2 bases and 6 bases respectively, with 15 bases between them. The CDR3 spans 15 residues. Germline CDR1 SGHNT, CDR2 YYREEE (reference sequence). As DNA, the CDR3 is TGTGCCAGCAGCTTTGGGACCGAGTTGCTCAATGAGCAGTTCTTC. Its protein product is CASSFGTELLNEQFF.

This clonotype was observed many times. The chain links TRBV5-1 to TRBJ2-3; D possibly corresponds to TRBD2 (5 bases). The length of the CDR3 is 13 residues. V lost 7 bases and J lost 2, with 11 bases in between. Germline V gene lookup returns CDR1 SGHRS and CDR2 YFSETQ. The CDR3 bases are TGCGCCAGCGGGAGTTCTAACACAGATACGCAGTATTTT. Translated, it gives CASGSSNTDTQYF.

This chain links TRBV2 with TRBJ2-1; D perhaps matches TRBD1 (7 bases). The germline V gene encodes CDR1 SNHLY and CDR2 FYNNEI. V was trimmed by 3 bases and J by 1 base, leaving 16 bases between them. CDR3 length: 17 amino acids. DNA of the CDR3: TGTGCCAGCAGTGATGCGGAGGGGGCGGGATCCTACAATGAGCAGTTCTTC. It encodes CASSDAEGAGSYNEQFF.

The chain carries TRBV9 and TRBJ2-1; D is ambiguous. Germline V gives CDR1 SGDLS, CDR2 YYNGEE. Between the trimmed V and J ends, which lost 7 bases and 1 base, there was a span of 15 bases. CDR3 length: 15 residues. DNA of the CDR3: TGTGCCAGCTCTTATATGGAGCAGTCCTACAATGAGCAGTTCTTC. It encodes CASSYMEQSYNEQFF.

This chain joins TRBV6-2 or TRBV6-3 and TRBJ2-3; 9 bases match TRBD1. With V trimmed by 8 bases and J by 5 bases, 5 bases remained unmatched. This CDR3 comprises 13 residues. The germline V gene encodes CDR1 MNHEY and CDR2 SVGEGT. The CDR3 DNA is TGTGCCAGCGGGGACAGGGAGAGAGATACGCAGTATTTT. Its protein product is CASGDRERDTQYF.

The genes are TRBV5-8 and TRBJ2-5; 8 bases map to TRBD1. Germline values: CDR1 SGHTS, CDR2 YDEGEE. The CDR3 loop spans 14 amino acids. The ends lost 1 base at V and 7 bases at J; junction bases unmatched: 6. The CDR3 reads CASSLSGGAWTQYF. Written as DNA, the CDR3 is TGTGCCAGCAGCTTGTCAGGGGGCGCCTGGACCCAGTACTTC.

Ten or more counts support this clonotype. This chain links TRBV3-1 with TRBJ2-3, with D tentatively TRBD1 (6 bases). Germline V lookup: CDR1 LGHDT, CDR2 YNNKEL (reference sequence). CDR3 size: 15 residues. V lost 4 bases and J 0 bases, leaving 11 bases between the germline ends. CDR3: CASSPTGWSTDTQYF. The CDR3 DNA sequence: TGTGCCAGCAGCCCCACAGGGTGGAGCACAGATACGCAGTATTTT.

This clonotype rates as medium-sized. The CDR3 bases are TGTGCCACCAGTGATTTACGAGGGACAGATACGCAGTATTTT. This gives the protein CATSDLRGTDTQYF. The chain uses TRBV24-1 and TRBJ2-3; D is perhaps TRBD2 (5 bases). The CDR3 runs to 14 residues. From germline, CDR1 is KGHDR and CDR2 SFDVKD. V lost 1 base and J 3 bases, leaving 7 bases between the germline ends.

The J gene is TRBJ1-2, the V gene TRBV6-2 or TRBV6-3; D unresolved. Germline CDR1 reads MNHEY; CDR2 reads SVGEGT. Trimming left V 8 bases short and J 5 bases short, with 15 bases between. The CDR3 length is 13 residues. The CDR3 DNA follows: TGTGCCAGCGGTGTGAGGGAAAATTATGGCTACACCTTC. As protein: CASGVRENYGYTF.

Remarks on this clonotype: The germline gene is not matched at one end of the junction; a read error may be the cause. The V gene is TRBV27, the J gene TRBJ2-6; D may correspond to TRBD1 or TRBD2 (5 bases each). Germline CDR1 is MNHEY and CDR2 is SMNVEV (reference sequence). The CDR3 totals 12 residues. The CDR3 region is CDTGAGANVLNF. The CDR3 nucleotides read TGTGACACCGGGGCTGGGGCCAACGTCCTGAATTTC.

By share, this clonotype ranks as medium-sized (0.01 to 0.1%). The chain is built from TRBV27 and TRBJ1-6; the match to TRBD1 covers 9 bases. CDR1 is MNHEY, CDR2 SMNVEV, per germline (reference sequence). Trimming cost V 5 bases and J 9 bases; bases outside gene matches: 8. The CDR3 has 15 amino acids. The CDR3 protein is CASSPRDRAVSPLHF. CDR3 DNA: TGTGCCAGCAGTCCCCGGGACAGGGCTGTTTCACCCCTCCACTTT.

This clonotype was recorded at least ten times. V is TRBV30 and J is TRBJ1-1, with 7 bases identical to TRBD1. With V trimmed by 2 bases and J by 0 bases, 24 bases remained unmatched. Germline V gene sequence: CDR1 GTSNPN, CDR2 SVGIG (reference sequence). This CDR3 is built from 21 residues. The CDR3 sequence is CAWSPTGSLPGSKRLNTEAFF. CDR3 DNA sequence: TGTGCCTGGAGTCCGACAGGGTCTCTCCCTGGTTCTAAAAGATTGAACACTGAAGCTTTCTTT.

This clonotype was found many times. CDR3 DNA: TGTGCCATCAGTGAGTCTATGGGGGCGAGGGGAAGCAATGAGCAGTTCTTC. Encoded protein: CAISESMGARGSNEQFF. This sequence joins TRBV10-3 and TRBJ2-1, with TRBD1 as a possible D gene (6 bases). This CDR3 is 17 amino acids long. Germline lookup yields CDR1 ENHRY and CDR2 SYGVKD. The germline V and J ends were trimmed by 0 bases and 6 bases, with 18 bases remaining between them.

The J gene is TRBJ2-3, the V gene TRBV19; D might be TRBD1 or TRBD2, each matching 6 bases. Germline assignment: CDR1 LNHDA and CDR2 SQIVND (reference sequence). CDR3 length equals 14 residues. V lost 7 bases to trimming and J lost 2 bases, with 13 bases between them. The CDR3 DNA sequence: TGTGCCAGTACCCTAAGGGGGGTCACAGATACGCAGTATTTT. As protein: CASTLRGVTDTQYF.

About this clonotype itself: A far larger clone is just one base off, so this is likely a read error. The chain uses TRBV7-2 and TRBJ1-6; D ambiguous. Germline loops: CDR1 SGHTA, CDR2 FQGNSA. Trimming shortened V by 6 bases and J by 8 bases, and 14 bases separated the two germline ends. This CDR3 contains 14 residues. DNA for the CDR3: TGTGCCAGCAGATTGGTCACTCGGCATTCACCCCTCCACTTT. Its translation: CASRLVTRHSPLHF.

In its sample, this clonotype ranks as medium-sized. DNA for the CDR3: TGTGCCAGCAGCCAAAAAAATGAAGGCTACACCTTC. It translates to CASSQKNEGYTF. The gene calls are TRBV3-1 and TRBJ1-2; no clear D gene. The CDR3 is 12 residues long. Germline V lookup: CDR1 LGHDT, CDR2 YNNKEL (reference sequence). The ends were cut back, 2 bases at V and 8 bases at J, with 9 bases in the middle.

V is TRBV27 and J is TRBJ2-1, with D maybe TRBD2 (5 bases). CDR3 length: 13 residues. Germline-derived CDR1 and CDR2 are MNHEY and SMNVEV (reference sequence). Trimming cost V 8 bases and J 4 bases, with 12 bases left between them. The CDR3 coding sequence is TGTGCCAGCTCTTCGGGGTTTTACAATGAGCAGTTCTTC. It translates to CASSSGFYNEQFF.

The chain combines TRBV24-1 with TRBJ1-2; D not certain. Trimming cost V 7 bases and J 4 bases, with 9 bases left between them. The length of the CDR3 is 12 residues. The germline V gene has CDR1 KGHDR and CDR2 SFDVKD. CDR3 residues: CATRDASYGYTF. CDR3 bases: TGTGCCACCAGAGATGCTAGCTATGGCTACACCTTC.

This clonotype came up many times. The chain recombines TRBV18 with TRBJ2-1, with 8 bases aligning to TRBD2. This CDR3 has 13 residues. J was trimmed by 8 bases and V by 3 bases; bases with no gene match: 3. Germline lookup yields CDR1 KGHSH and CDR2 LQKENI. DNA for the CDR3: TGTGCCAGCTCACCCGGACTAGCCGATGAGCAGTTCTTC. Residues: CASSPGLADEQFF.

This clonotype was counted at least ten times. The chain recombines TRBV9 with TRBJ2-3; 8 bases align to TRBD1. Germline loops: CDR1 SGDLS, CDR2 YYNGEE. V gave up 4 bases and J gave up 3 bases; unmatched junction bases: 10. This CDR3 has 16 residues. CDR3 coding DNA: TGTGCCAGCAGCCTCCCCAGGGACAGGTGGACAGATACGCAGTATTTT. It translates to CASSLPRDRWTDTQYF.

The rearrangement links TRBV29-1 to TRBJ1-2; perhaps TRBD1 as D (5 bases). This CDR3 has 20 amino acids. Germline V gene data show CDR1 as SQVTM and CDR2 as ANQGSEA. The V gene lost 0 bases and the J gene lost 8 bases, with 34 bases spanning the gap. For the CDR3, the DNA is TGCAGCGTTGAAGATCTTGAGGCGGGGCTTTCTCTATACAGCAATGAGGGCTACACCTTC. It specifies CSVEDLEAGLSLYSNEGYTF.

This clonotype was observed a single time. One end of the junction is discordant with germline, which a read error may explain. The rearrangement links TRBV24-1 to TRBJ1-2; no clear D. The CDR3 has 14 amino acids. Germline-derived CDR1 and CDR2 are KGHDR and SFDVKD. The CDR3 bases are TGTGTCACCAGTGATTGTCGGGATAACTATGGCTACACCTTC. Translation gives CVTSDCRDNYGYTF.

The V gene is TRBV7-9, the J gene TRBJ2-3; D unclear. V was cut by 1 base and J by 6 bases, with 11 bases left in between. This CDR3 contains 14 residues. The germline CDR1 and CDR2 sequences are SEHNR and FQNEAQ (reference sequence). CDR3 amino acids: CASSLVRVADTQYF. As DNA, the CDR3 is TGTGCCAGCAGCTTAGTAAGGGTGGCCGATACGCAGTATTTT.

In this sample, this clonotype turned up many times. This could be a read error, since a much larger clone is one nucleotide away. This sequence joins TRBV28 and TRBJ1-1, with D possibly TRBD1 on 6 matching bases. Germline CDR1 reads MDHEN; CDR2 reads SYDVKM. Trimming stripped 8 bases from V and 11 bases from J, with 18 bases between. The CDR3 consists of 12 residues. The chain's CDR3 is CASGQSLKGAFF. CDR3 bases: TGTGCCAGCGGACAGAGCCTCAAAGGGGCTTTCTTT.